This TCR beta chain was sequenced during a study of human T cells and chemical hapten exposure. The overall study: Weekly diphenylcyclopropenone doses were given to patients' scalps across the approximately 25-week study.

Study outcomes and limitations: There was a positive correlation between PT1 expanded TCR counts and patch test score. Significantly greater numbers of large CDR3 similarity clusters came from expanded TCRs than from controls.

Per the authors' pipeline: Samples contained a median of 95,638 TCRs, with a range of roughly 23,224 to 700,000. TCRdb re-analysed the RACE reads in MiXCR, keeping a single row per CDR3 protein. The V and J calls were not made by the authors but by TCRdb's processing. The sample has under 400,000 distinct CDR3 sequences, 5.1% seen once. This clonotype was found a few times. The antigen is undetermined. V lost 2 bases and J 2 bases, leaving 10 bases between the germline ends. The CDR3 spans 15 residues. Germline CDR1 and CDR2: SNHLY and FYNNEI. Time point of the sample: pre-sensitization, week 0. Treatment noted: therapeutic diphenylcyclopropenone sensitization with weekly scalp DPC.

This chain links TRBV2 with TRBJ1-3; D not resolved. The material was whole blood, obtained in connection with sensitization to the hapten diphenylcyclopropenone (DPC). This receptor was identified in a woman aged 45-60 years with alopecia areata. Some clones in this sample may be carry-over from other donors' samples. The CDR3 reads CASSEKRVPGNTIYF. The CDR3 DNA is TGTGCCAGCAGTGAAAAGAGGGTCCCTGGAAACACCATATATTTT.